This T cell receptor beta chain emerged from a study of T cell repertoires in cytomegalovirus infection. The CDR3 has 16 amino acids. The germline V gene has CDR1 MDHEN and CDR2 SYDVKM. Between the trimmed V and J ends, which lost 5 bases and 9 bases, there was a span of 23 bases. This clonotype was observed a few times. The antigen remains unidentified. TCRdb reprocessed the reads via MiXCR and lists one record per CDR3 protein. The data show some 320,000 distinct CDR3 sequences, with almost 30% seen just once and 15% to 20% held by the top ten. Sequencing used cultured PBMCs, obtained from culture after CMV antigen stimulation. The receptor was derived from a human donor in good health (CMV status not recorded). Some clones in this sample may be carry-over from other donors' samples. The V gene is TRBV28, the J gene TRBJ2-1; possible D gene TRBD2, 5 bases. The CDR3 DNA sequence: TGTGCCAGCAGTGCTCCGCAAGGACTCCCGGCGGGTGAGCAGTTCTTC. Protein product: CASSAPQGLPAGEQFF.